This TCR beta chain was sequenced in a study of metastatic and nonmetastatic thyroid tumors. Overall study context: Samples came from malignant and benign thyroid patients, and repertoires were compared across blood and tumor or nodule tissue. Findings and caveats of the study: Compared with benign nodules, malignant thyroid tumors were reported to have significantly higher TCR beta diversity in both blood and tumor.

How the authors handled the data: Researchers built a distant-metastasis classifier for papillary thyroid cancer that drew on CDR3 differences across clinicopathological groups. TCRdb re-called the PCR reads via MiXCR. None of the V and J calls come from the authors' own analysis; TCRdb made them. The table includes some 15,000 clones, around 4% detected once. Every patient was untreated before thyroid surgery. CDR1 is MNHEY, CDR2 SMNVEV, per germline (reference sequence). The CDR3 consists of 14 residues. Trimming cost V 7 bases and J 10 bases; bases outside gene matches: 7. Concerning this clone itself: Its antigen remains unknown.

The chain links TRBV27 to TRBJ1-6; TRBD1 matches at 10 bases. Sequenced sample: tumor tissue. The receptor comes from a female donor with papillary thyroid cancer or a benign thyroid nodule (not recorded which). Some clones in this sample may be carry-over from other donors' samples. The CDR3 reads CASTPDRGQSPLHF. The CDR3 bases are TGTGCCAGCACCCCTGACAGGGGGCAGTCACCCCTCCACTTT.